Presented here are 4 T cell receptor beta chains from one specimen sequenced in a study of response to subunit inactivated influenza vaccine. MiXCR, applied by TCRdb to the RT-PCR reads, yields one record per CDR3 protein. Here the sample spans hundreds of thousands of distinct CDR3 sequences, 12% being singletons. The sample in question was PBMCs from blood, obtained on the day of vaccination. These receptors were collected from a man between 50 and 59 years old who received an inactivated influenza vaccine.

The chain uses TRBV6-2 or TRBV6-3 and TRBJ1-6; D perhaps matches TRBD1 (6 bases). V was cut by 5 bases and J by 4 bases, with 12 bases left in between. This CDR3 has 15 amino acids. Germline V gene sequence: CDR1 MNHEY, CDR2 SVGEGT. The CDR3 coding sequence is TGTGCCAGCAGTAGCCACGACAGGTATAATTCACCCCTCCACTTT. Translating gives CASSSHDRYNSPLHF.

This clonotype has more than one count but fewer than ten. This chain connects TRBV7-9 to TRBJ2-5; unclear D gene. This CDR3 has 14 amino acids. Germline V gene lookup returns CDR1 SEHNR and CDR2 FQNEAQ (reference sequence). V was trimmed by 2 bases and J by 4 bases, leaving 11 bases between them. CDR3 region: CASSLFRQVETQYF. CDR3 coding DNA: TGTGCCAGCAGCTTATTTCGGCAAGTAGAGACCCAGTACTTC.

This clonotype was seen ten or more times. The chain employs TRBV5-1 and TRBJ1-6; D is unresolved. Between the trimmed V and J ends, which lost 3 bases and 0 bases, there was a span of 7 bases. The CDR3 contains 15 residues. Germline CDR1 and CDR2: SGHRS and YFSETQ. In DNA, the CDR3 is TGCGCCAGCAGCTCTGGTGACTCCTATAATTCACCCCTCCACTTT. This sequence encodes CASSSGDSYNSPLHF.

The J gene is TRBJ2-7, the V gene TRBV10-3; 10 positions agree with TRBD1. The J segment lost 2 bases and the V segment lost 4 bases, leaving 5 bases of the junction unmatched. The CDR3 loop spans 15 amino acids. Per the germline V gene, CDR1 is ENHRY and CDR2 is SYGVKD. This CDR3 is CAISGGGQGAYEQYF. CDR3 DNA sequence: TGTGCCATCAGTGGCGGCGGACAGGGGGCCTACGAGCAGTACTTC.